These 15 T cell receptor beta chains were sequenced from one sample in a study of blood T cell repertoires in COVID-19. Some clones are missing from TCRdb's copy, which holds only in-frame ones; the method was immunoSEQ multiplex PCR. This sample has over 200,000 clones, with 80% to 90% found just once. Sequencing was carried out using PBMCs or T cells enriched from blood (not recorded which). These receptors all stem from a woman in her 50s in a cohort exposed to, infected with or recovered from COVID-19 (not recorded which).

The CDR3 bases are TGTGCCAGCAGCGTGACAGGGAGTAATTCACCCCTCCACTTT. Translation: CASSVTGSNSPLHF. The chain combines TRBV9 with TRBJ1-6; TRBD1 agrees at 7 bases. The length of the CDR3 is 14 residues. J was trimmed by 6 bases and V by 2 bases; bases with no gene match: 2. Germline CDR1 reads SGDLS; CDR2 reads YYNGEE.

This sequence joins TRBV7-2 and TRBJ1-4, with TRBD1 matching 10 bases. With 6 bases clipped from V and 8 bases from J, the junction kept 6 bases outside the gene matches. Germline CDR1 and CDR2: SGHTA and FQGNSA. CDR3 length: 14 amino acids. CDR3: CASRRQGAGEKLFF. The CDR3, as DNA: TGTGCCAGCAGGAGACAGGGGGCAGGGGAAAAACTGTTTTTT. Full variable domain (outside the CDR3, taken from reference TRBV7-2 and TRBJ1-4): GAGVSQSPSNKVTEKGKDVELRCDPISGHTALYWYRQSLGQGLEFLIYFQGNSAPDKSGLPSDRFSAERTGGSVSTLTIQRTQQEDSAVYLCASRRQGAGEKLFFGSGTQLSVL.

The CDR3 coding sequence is TGTGCCAGCAGGAAGGACAGCCTGAACACTGAAGCTTTCTTT. Its translation is CASRKDSLNTEAFF. This chain uses TRBV11-2 with TRBJ1-1; a possible D gene is TRBD1 (6 bases). V lost 6 bases, J lost 0 bases, and 11 bases lay in between. The CDR3 contains 14 residues. Per germline, CDR1 SGHAT and CDR2 FQNNGV.

The table lists this clone with a count of one. The chain uses TRBV28 and TRBJ2-7; D is perhaps TRBD1 (8 bases). There are 13 residues in the CDR3. Looked up from germline, CDR1 is MDHEN and CDR2 is SYDVKM. V gave up 8 bases and J gave up 6 bases, with 17 bases separating them. The CDR3 sequence: CASVQGGGLEQYF. CDR3 in DNA: TGTGCCAGCGTACAGGGGGGAGGGCTCGAGCAGTACTTC. Based on the CDR3 plus reference TRBV28 and TRBJ2-7, the full variable domain is DVKVTQSSRYLVKRTGEKVFLECVQDMDHENMFWYRQDPGLGLRLIYFSYDVKMKEKGDIPEGYSVSREKKERFSLILESASTNQTSMYLCASVQGGGLEQYFGPGTRLTVT.

The CDR3 sequence: CASSTTRTGGSGELFF. The DNA of the CDR3 is TGTGCCAGCAGTACTACGCGGACAGGGGGATCCGGGGAGCTGTTTTTT. The genes are TRBV6-2 or TRBV6-3 and TRBJ2-2, with 10 bases matching TRBD1. The CDR3 is made up of 16 amino acids. The V gene end was trimmed by 5 bases and the J gene end by 6 bases; junction bases not matched to a gene: 9. The germline V gene encodes CDR1 MNHEY and CDR2 SVGEGT.

The chain uses TRBV11-3 and TRBJ2-3, with a tentative D call TRBD1 (6 bases). V lost 1 base and J lost 1, with 12 bases in between. Germline CDR1 is SGHNT and CDR2 is YENEEA. This CDR3 is 16 amino acids long. As DNA, the CDR3 is TGTGCCAGCAGCTTAGCAACAGGGCAGGGCACAGATACGCAGTATTTT. Amino acids: CASSLATGQGTDTQYF. The complete variable domain, with remaining parts taken from reference TRBV11-3 and TRBJ2-3, reads EAGVVQSPRYKIIEKKQPVAFWCNPISGHNTLYWYLQNLGQGPELLIRYENEEAVDDSQLPKDRFSAERLKGVDSTLKIQPAELGDSAVYLCASSLATGQGTDTQYFGPGTRLTVL.

The chain has TRBV6-5 and TRBJ1-5; D unclear. The CDR3 is 15 residues long. The V end lost 7 bases, the J end lost 2 bases, and 15 bases lay between the germline ends. Germline CDR1 reads MNHEY; CDR2 reads SVGAGI. The CDR3 is CASTPRLGGNQPQHF. CDR3 coding DNA: TGTGCCAGCACCCCGCGACTTGGAGGCAATCAGCCCCAGCATTTT.

The V gene is TRBV7-3, the J gene TRBJ2-7; 9 bases map to TRBD1. With V trimmed by 5 bases and J by 5 bases, 4 bases remained unmatched. CDR3 size: 13 residues. Germline V CDR1 and CDR2: SGHTA, FQGTGA. The CDR3 DNA reads TGTGCCAGCAGCCGCACAGGGGGCAACGAGCAGTACTTC. Translating gives CASSRTGGNEQYF.

V usage is TRBV20-1 and J usage is TRBJ2-1; a possible D gene is TRBD2 (5 bases). V was pared by 3 bases and J by 7 bases, with 10 bases between. This CDR3 has 12 residues. Germline CDR1 reads DFQATT; CDR2 reads SNEGSKA (reference sequence). The CDR3 DNA sequence: TGCAGTGCTAGTCGGACTTTGAATGAGCAGTTCTTC. Encoded protein: CSASRTLNEQFF.

The chain carries TRBV10-3 and TRBJ1-6, with TRBD1 matching 8 bases. Germline CDR1 and CDR2: ENHRY and SYGVKD. V was clipped by 11 bases and J by 7 bases; unmatched bases: 7. CDR3 length: 13 residues. The CDR3 DNA sequence: TGTGCCTCCTCGGACAGGGTGAATTCACCCCTCCACTTT. As protein: CASSDRVNSPLHF.

The chain combines TRBV19 with TRBJ1-4; the match to TRBD1 covers 7 bases. The CDR3 is 13 amino acids. The junction had 10 bases not matched to a gene; V was cut back by 11 bases and J by 7 bases. The germline V gene encodes CDR1 LNHDA and CDR2 SQIVND (reference sequence). The CDR3 region has the DNA TGTGCCGGGATGAGACAGGGTGGTGAAAAACTGTTTTTT. This encodes CAGMRQGGEKLFF. Full variable domain (rest looked up from reference TRBV19 and TRBJ1-4): DGGITQSPKYLFRKEGQNVTLSCEQNLNHDAMYWYRQDPGQGLRLIYYSQIVNDFQKGDIAEGYSVSREKKESFPLTVTSAQKNPTAFYLCAGMRQGGEKLFFGSGTQLSVL.

This chain uses TRBV7-2 with TRBJ1-5; D is undetermined. With 2 bases removed from V and 7 bases from J, the gap between germline ends came to 9 bases. Per the germline V gene, CDR1 is SGHTA and CDR2 is FQGNSA. The CDR3 length is 13 residues. The CDR3 nucleotides are TGTGCCAGCAGCTTAAGTGAGGGACAGCCCCAGCATTTT. Translated: CASSLSEGQPQHF.

The chain recombines TRBV4-1 with TRBJ1-2; possibly TRBD1 for D (6 bases). The germline V gene encodes CDR1 MGHRA and CDR2 YSYEKL. Deletions cut 3 bases from V and 8 bases from J, with 25 bases between. The CDR3 is 17 amino acids. The CDR3 nucleotides are TGCGCCAGCAGCCAGGCGACGGTAGGACAGTATTTGTGGGGCTACACCTTC. Translation gives CASSQATVGQYLWGYTF.

J is TRBJ2-5 and V is TRBV5-6; D possibly corresponds to TRBD2 (5 bases). From germline, CDR1 is SGHDT and CDR2 YYEEEE. With 4 bases removed from V and 6 bases from J, the gap between germline ends came to 13 bases. This CDR3 has 13 amino acids. In nucleotides, the CDR3 is TGTGCCAGCAGCCCCGCCGGCGGGCAGACCCAGTACTTC. Its protein is CASSPAGGQTQYF.

This clone has only a few counts. CDR3 sequence (DNA): TGTGCCAGCAGCAAAGGGACAGGGGGTAACTATGGCTACACCTTC. It codes for CASSKGTGGNYGYTF. This rearrangement joins TRBV7-3 to TRBJ1-2; TRBD1 matches 11 bases. Germline loops: CDR1 SGHTA, CDR2 FQGTGA. This CDR3 contains 15 residues. V lost 5 bases and J lost 1; bases outside the gene matches: 3.